This entry features one TCR beta chain sequence. No antigen is known for it. Using immunoSEQ multiplex PCR, the repertoire was profiled, and TCRdb retains in-frame clones only, with some absent. Of 180,000 or so clones in the sample, roughly nine tenths are singletons; the top ten hold around 7.2%. The sample belongs to a study of cytomegalovirus exposure and HLA in healthy donors. Overall study findings and caveats: Most sequenced TCRs were rare (though some public TCRs occurred in many donors). In vitro confirmation showed three CMV-associated chains to be CMV antigen specific.

CDR3 length equals 12 residues. V shed 8 bases and J 1 base; nucleotides not matched to a gene: 4. Germline values: CDR1 GTSNPN, CDR2 SVGIG (reference sequence). The receptor comes from a young man in good health and CMV-seropositive. The sequenced material came from PBMCs. The chain links TRBV30 to TRBJ1-1; the match to TRBD1 covers 7 bases. The CDR3 region has the DNA TGTGCCCAAGACAGGGAGAACACTGAAGCTTTCTTT. This encodes CAQDRENTEAFF.